The rows below give T cell receptor beta chains drawn from one sample of a study of CD4 T cells in relation to SARS-CoV-2 and coronaviruses. Profiled with immunoSEQ multiplex PCR; TCRdb holds only in-frame clones, not every one. The sample lists approximately 17,000 clones, 70% to 80% occurring once. These receptors have no known antigen. The specimen sequenced was CD4+ T cells from PBMCs, cultured in vitro. These receptors were obtained from a human donor in good health. CDR3s include the opening cysteine and the closing phenylalanine or tryptophan. D genes are given only for firm matches. The size entry is marked missing in some rows and otherwise reads once, few, many or a size class.

j_call clone_size d_call v_call cdr3_nt cdr3_aa
TRBJ2-2 few TRBD1 TRBV5-6 TGTGCCAGCAGCTTAAACAGGGGGCAAGGCACCGGGGAGCTGTTTTTT CASSLNRGQGTGELFF
TRBJ2-5 - TRBD1 TRBV5-4 TGTGCCAGCAGCTTCGGGACAGGGTTGGTAGAGACCCAGTACTTC CASSFGTGLVETQYF
TRBJ2-5 - - TRBV5-5 TGTGCCAGCAGCTTCCCAATAACTAGTGGGGAGACCCAGTACTTC CASSFPITSGETQYF
TRBJ2-2 - TRBD1 TRBV25-1 TGTGCCAGCAGCGCTGGACCGGGACAGGGGTGGACCGGGGAGCTGTTTTTT CASSAGPGQGWTGELFF
TRBJ1-6 - - TRBV28 TGTGCCAGCAGGTCAACTCGCGATTCACCCCTCCACTTT CASRSTRDSPLHF
TRBJ2-3 - TRBD2 TRBV10-2 TGCGCCAGCAGTGTGGCGGGAGATACCAGTACGCAGTATTTT CASSVAGDTSTQYF
TRBJ1-2 - - TRBV20-1 TGCAGTGCTAGAGAGGGGTATGGCTACACCTTC CSAREGYGYTF
TRBJ2-3 - - TRBV11-2 TGTGCCAGCAGCTTAGTACCAGATACGCAGTATTTT CASSLVPDTQYF
TRBJ1-2 - - TRBV5-8 TGTGCCAGCAGCTTTGGACAGAGGTGGTGGTATGGCTACACCTTC CASSFGQRWWYGYTF
TRBJ1-1 - - TRBV30 TGTGCCTGGAGGGAAGGAGGGGGGGAGAACACTGAAGCTTTCTTT CAWREGGGENTEAFF
TRBJ2-3 - - TRBV7-8 TGTGCCAGCAGCTTAGCGGCAGCTAGCACAGATACGCAGTATTTT CASSLAAASTDTQYF
TRBJ2-3 - - TRBV6-1 TGTGCCAGCAGTGAAGGGGGTGGGTTTACAGATACGCAGTATTTT CASSEGGGFTDTQYF
TRBJ2-5 - TRBD2 TRBV29-1 TGCAGCGTTGTTGTTTATCGGCTAGCGGGAGGTCAAGAGACCCAGTACTTC CSVVVYRLAGGQETQYF
TRBJ1-3 few - TRBV30 TGTGCCTGGAGTGTAGGAGACAGAGCCTCTGGAAACACCATATATTTT CAWSVGDRASGNTIYF
TRBJ1-2 - - TRBV27 TGTGCCAGCAGTTTAGGACGGGGCAGGGTGGGCGCTAACTATGGCTACACCTTC CASSLGRGRVGANYGYTF
TRBJ2-3 - TRBD2 TRBV5-1 TGCGCCAGCAGCTTTCTCATACGGCGGGAGTTCACAGATACGCAGTATTTT CASSFLIRREFTDTQYF
TRBJ2-1 - - TRBV20-1 TGCAGTGCTCGAGCCTACAATGAGCAGTTCTTC CSARAYNEQFF
TRBJ2-7 few - TRBV19 TGTGCCAGTAGTAGGTCCCACAGGGCCGGCTACGAGCAGTACTTC CASSRSHRAGYEQYF
TRBJ2-5 - - TRBV19 TGTGCCAGTAGTATCGGCGCTGCCGGTTCAGAGACCCAGTACTTC CASSIGAAGSETQYF
TRBJ2-7 - - TRBV6-1 TGTGCCAGCAGTGAAATTTTGACAGGAGCCTACGAGCAGTACTTC CASSEILTGAYEQYF
TRBJ1-2 few - TRBV21-1 TGTGCCAGCAGCAAACGGGGGGGATTGTATGGCTACACCTTC CASSKRGGLYGYTF
TRBJ2-3 - - TRBV18 TGTGCCAGCTCACCCCAGAGAGGGCCTAGCACAGATACGCAGTATTTT CASSPQRGPSTDTQYF
TRBJ2-5 once TRBD2 TRBV4-1 TGCGCCAGCAGCCCTGGCGGCGGGAGGACTCAACAAGAGACCCAGTACTTC CASSPGGGRTQQETQYF
TRBJ2-1 - TRBD2 TRBV19 TGTGCCAGTAGTGGGGGACTAGCGAGGAATGAGCAGTTCTTC CASSGGLARNEQFF
TRBJ1-2 - - TRBV27 TGTGCCAGCAGTTTGTACCCATCGTCGGGGTATGGCTACACCTTC CASSLYPSSGYGYTF
TRBJ1-2 - - TRBV4-2 TGTGCCAGCAGCCAAGATCAGGGTCTCGGGATTCGTGGCTACACCTTC CASSQDQGLGIRGYTF
TRBJ2-5 once TRBD1 TRBV5-1 TGCGCCAGCAGCTTGCTTGGCCAGGGGGTCAGAGAGACCCAGTACTTC CASSLLGQGVRETQYF